The present T cell receptor (beta chain) was sequenced within a study of CD8+ T cells in alopecia areata (dated by TCRdb to 2017 to 2018). About the full investigation: Treated patients were enrolled in an open-label pilot trial of oral tofacitinib at 5 to 10 mg twice daily for moderate-to-severe alopecia areata. Tofacitinib was given for 6 to 18 months, followed by 6 months of follow-up off drug to assess delayed response and recurrence. High-throughput TCRbeta sequencing was used to examine T cell clonal expansion in alopecia areata in both the C3H/HeJ mouse model and human patients. In humans, TCRbeta sequencing was performed on scalp tissue and on sorted CD4+ and CD8+ peripheral blood T cells from healthy controls and from patients with patchy or totalis/universalis alopecia areata. Biopsies were taken from tofacitinib-treated patients at baseline and again at 4 and 24 weeks into treatment, and several of those patients also had a later scalp biopsy. Scalp clonality was compared among normal scalp (n=4), patchy alopecia areata scalp (n=8), and alopecia totalis/universalis scalp (n=8). RNA came from the PAXgene miRNA kit for fixed scalp, the miRNeasy kit for PBMCs, and the RNeasy kit for mouse skin. Amplification of TCRbeta CDR3 regions was done by immunoSEQ multiplex PCR using 35 Vbeta forward primers and 13 Jbeta reverse primers.

V is shortened by 6 bases, J by 0 bases, and the region joining them spans 3 bases. CDR1 is given as SNHLY and CDR2 as FYNNEI, both from the germline V gene. The CDR3 holds 11 amino acids from the cysteine to the phenylalanine. The retained sequence is limited to the CDR3, 33 bases, with the frame set at the first base. Library prep was done by the immunoSEQ multiplex PCR assay. RNA was extracted from all samples and reverse transcribed into cDNA, which served as template for TCR sequencing. SuperScript III was used to make first-strand cDNA, primed with a 2:1 mix of oligo-dT and random hexamers. A synthetic immune receptor repertoire was used to gauge amplification bias, and whatever bias remained was removed computationally. Processing in the source paper ran as follows. Raw reads were preprocessed to remove errors, and CDR3 was defined according to IMGT conventions as the region from the conserved cysteine to phenylalanine. Clonality was computed as 1 minus the Shannon entropy, with the entropy normalized by log2 of the number of productive unique TCRs. Whether scalp clones were CD4 or CD8 was inferred by matching scalp TCRbeta sequences against CD4 and CD8 repertoires sorted from blood. TCRdb took this table from immuneACCESS and kept in-frame rearrangements with V and J called. Such tables lack part of the clones; where checked against another copy, unresolved V genes explain under half of the gap, and the rest is unexplained. V and J calls plus clone size are reproduced from that table; the DNA served to infer D and trimming. This sample holds 90,000 to 150,000 clones; 35% to 40% were observed only once. The ten largest clones represent 3% to 3.5% of the sample.

Lesional scalp punch biopsies and peripheral blood were obtained from alopecia areata patients. PBMCs were isolated by density centrifugation and stained for CD3, CD4 and CD8, after which CD4+ and CD8+ T cells were sorted on a FACSAria. Concerning this clone: The specificity of this receptor is unknown. It has no much larger one-base neighbor in the sample; base qualities were not kept.

On the study overall, not on this receptor specifically: Scalp TCR repertoire analysis is complicated because resident alphabeta T cells in normal human skin are also sequenced, whereas mouse skin is dominated by gammadelta T cells. Higher clonality and more expanded CD8+ clones were observed in lesional scalp than in normal scalp, particularly in alopecia totalis/universalis, a finding suggestive of antigenic drive. Shared TCR sequences between patients were less evident than in mice, which may be partly attributable to HLA diversity in the patient population.

This sequence originates from a human donor with alopecia areata. Sequenced material: CD4+ T cells sorted from blood. The chain couples TRBV2 to TRBJ2-7, with the D gene call left open. The encoded CDR3 is CASRLSYEQYF. Here is the DNA: TGTGCCAGCAGGCTCTCCTACGAGCAGTACTTC. The CDR3, completed at both ends by the reference TRBV2 and TRBJ2-7 genes, gives the full variable domain EPEVTQTPSHQVTQMGQEVILRCVPISNHLYFYWYRQILGQKVEFLVSFYNNEISEKSEIFDDQFSVERPDGSNFTLKIRSTKLEDSAMYFCASRLSYEQYFGPGTRLTVT.